This entry is about one T cell receptor (beta chain). Data came from immunoSEQ multiplex PCR; TCRdb stores just in-frame clones and leaves some out. The repertoire holds approximately 200,000 clones, with around 85% as singletons. V lost 5 bases, J lost 4 bases, and 12 bases stayed unmatched. The CDR3 covers 17 residues. Germline V lookup: CDR1 SGHRS, CDR2 YFSETQ. The data originate from a study of blood T cell repertoires in COVID-19. The sample comprised PBMCs or T cells enriched from blood (not recorded which). The V gene is TRBV5-1, the J gene TRBJ2-7, with 13 bases matching TRBD2. The receptor was isolated from a man aged 40-55 years who had recovered from COVID-19. The DNA of the CDR3 is TGCGCCAGCAGTCTCGGGACTAGCGGGGCCCGGGGGTACGAGCAGTACTTC. Encoded protein: CASSLGTSGARGYEQYF.